This TCR beta chain was profiled in a study of T cells in Graves' hyperthyroidism and ophthalmopathy. Diagnoses were established using clinical symptoms, serum thyroxine and TRAb, thyroid ultrasound and orbital computed tomography. Trimming cost V 1 base and J 0 bases, with 12 bases left between them. Per the germline V gene, CDR1 is MGHRA and CDR2 is YSYEKL. CDR3 length: 16 residues. Findings and limits, study-wide: Most expanded thyroid clonotypes above 0.001 also appeared in blood.

The investigators amplified TCR beta CDR3 regions from RNA transcripts. First-round RT-PCR of the TCR CDR3 relied on the HTBI primer set. TCRdb independently ran MiXCR on the multiplex PCR reads; one entry per CDR3 protein. The table shows under 350,000 distinct CDR3 sequences, with approximately 18% occurring only once. Points on this clonotype: Antigen: not known.

Sequenced input: blood. The V and J genes are TRBV4-1 and TRBJ1-2; D is unclear. The clonotype originates from a woman between 50 and 59 years old with Graves' hyperthyroidism. CDR3 amino acids: CASSQASPATNYGYTF. CDR3 nucleotides: TGCGCCAGCAGCCAAGCATCTCCAGCCACTAACTATGGCTACACCTTC.